This paragraph covers one T cell receptor beta chain sequence. Its antigen is not known. This entry is derived from a study of T cell repertoires in cytomegalovirus infection. Study information: HLA-B-restricted CMV epitopes that are well studied were used alongside recently identified HLA-C-restricted ones. Through public TCR beta signatures, both CMV infection and matching HLA type were indicated.

Points from the study as a whole: The ex vivo response was dominated by HLA-C-restricted CMV-specific TCR beta clonotypes. The cumulative frequency of public TCR beta families identified carriers of CMV plus the relevant HLA.

Each CDR3 protein is one row after TCRdb ran MiXCR on the reads. The repertoire includes about 900,000 distinct CDR3 sequences, about 33% of them detected once, and roughly 12% sits in the top ten. The V and J ends lost 3 bases and 3 bases, in that order; junction bases with no gene match: 6. The CDR3 spans 14 residues. Germline V gene lookup returns CDR1 SGDLS and CDR2 YYNGEE. The J gene is TRBJ2-7, the V gene TRBV9; TRBD1 matches 7 bases. This receptor was identified in a human donor in good health (CMV status not recorded). Some clones in this sample may be carry-over from other donors' samples. Material: cultured CD8+ T cells from PBMCs, obtained from culture after CMV antigen stimulation. The CDR3 nucleotides read TGTGCCAGCAGCGCATGGGACAGCAACTACGAGCAGTACTTC. This sequence encodes CASSAWDSNYEQYF.